This T cell receptor beta chain was identified during a study of metastatic and nonmetastatic thyroid tumors. TCRdb ran MiXCR on the PCR reads. The table shows just under 60,000 clones, with roughly 16% occurring only once. Each patient went into thyroid surgery without having received any treatment. Per germline, CDR1 SGHAT and CDR2 FQDESV (reference sequence). This CDR3 is 15 amino acids long. Between the trimmed V and J ends, which lost 3 bases and 2 bases, there was a span of 12 bases. The receptor was derived from a male donor with papillary thyroid cancer or a benign thyroid nodule (not recorded which). Some clones in this sample may be carry-over from other donors' samples. Sequencing input: blood. The J gene is TRBJ2-3, the V gene TRBV11-1; TRBD2 is a possible D gene (6 bases). The CDR3 region is CASSFHRELTDTQYF. Written as DNA, the CDR3 is TGTGCCAGCAGCTTCCACCGGGAGCTCACAGATACGCAGTATTTT. Variable domain in full (rest from reference TRBV11-1 and TRBJ2-3): EAEVAQSPRYKITEKSQAVAFWCDPISGHATLYWYRQILGQGPELLVQFQDESVVDDSQLPKDRFSAERLKGVDSTLKIQPAELGDSAMYLCASSFHRELTDTQYFGPGTRLTVL.